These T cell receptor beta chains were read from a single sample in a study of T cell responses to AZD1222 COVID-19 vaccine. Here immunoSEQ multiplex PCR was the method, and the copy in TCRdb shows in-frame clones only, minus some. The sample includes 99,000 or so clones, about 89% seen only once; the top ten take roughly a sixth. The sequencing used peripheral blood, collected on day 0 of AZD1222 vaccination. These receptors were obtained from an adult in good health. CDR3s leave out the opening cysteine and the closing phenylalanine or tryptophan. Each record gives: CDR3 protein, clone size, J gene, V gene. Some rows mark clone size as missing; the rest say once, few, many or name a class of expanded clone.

CDR3 protein: ASSTFFAGGARAF; clone size: .; J gene: TRBJ1-1; V gene: TRBV19
CDR3 protein: AWSELAGLSSGNTIY; clone size: .; J gene: TRBJ1-3; V gene: TRBV30
CDR3 protein: ASSPKGQGYTEAF; clone size: .; J gene: TRBJ1-1; V gene: TRBV18
CDR3 protein: ASSQSTGAYEQY; clone size: .; J gene: TRBJ2-7; V gene: TRBV5-4
CDR3 protein: ASSQVGQQNTGELF; clone size: .; J gene: TRBJ2-2; V gene: TRBV14
CDR3 protein: ASSKWGQGACGYT; clone size: .; J gene: TRBJ1-2; V gene: TRBV21-1
CDR3 protein: ASSLAAMNTEAF; clone size: .; J gene: TRBJ1-1; V gene: TRBV7-8
CDR3 protein: SVDEDRGRRTQY; clone size: .; J gene: TRBJ2-3; V gene: TRBV29-1
CDR3 protein: ASSAPPGYGNEQF; clone size: .; J gene: TRBJ2-1; V gene: TRBV5-8
CDR3 protein: ASSQAGYEQY; clone size: .; J gene: TRBJ2-7; V gene: TRBV14
CDR3 protein: ASSPQRDQPQH; clone size: medium-sized; J gene: TRBJ1-5; V gene: TRBV18
CDR3 protein: ASRAGHSSYEQY; clone size: .; J gene: TRBJ2-7; V gene: TRBV5-1
CDR3 protein: ASSLAGTGHIQY; clone size: .; J gene: TRBJ2-4; V gene: TRBV11-2
CDR3 protein: ASRNENTEAF; clone size: .; J gene: TRBJ1-1; V gene: TRBV5-1
CDR3 protein: ASSLGGMTGADQPQH; clone size: .; J gene: TRBJ1-5; V gene: TRBV5-6
CDR3 protein: ASSQQGDQNYGYT; clone size: .; J gene: TRBJ1-2; V gene: TRBV4-1
CDR3 protein: ASTLESPGTATIYGYT; clone size: .; J gene: TRBJ1-2; V gene: TRBV4-1
CDR3 protein: ASSLSTGGDTEAF; clone size: .; J gene: TRBJ1-1; V gene: TRBV6-5
CDR3 protein: ASSLGQGNEQF; clone size: .; J gene: TRBJ2-1; V gene: TRBV11-2
CDR3 protein: ASRPTGDPPSNSYEQY; clone size: once; J gene: TRBJ2-7; V gene: TRBV2
CDR3 protein: ASSRTGGTEAF; clone size: once; J gene: TRBJ1-1; V gene: TRBV7-8
CDR3 protein: ASSLSRGTEAF; clone size: .; J gene: TRBJ1-1; V gene: TRBV27
CDR3 protein: ASTKSGGGYTEAF; clone size: .; J gene: TRBJ1-1; V gene: TRBV7-8
CDR3 protein: ASSLTSSSTDTQY; clone size: .; J gene: TRBJ2-3; V gene: TRBV5-1
CDR3 protein: ASSPDSGEQY; clone size: .; J gene: TRBJ2-7; V gene: TRBV18
CDR3 protein: ASSTDRVPLEQY; clone size: .; J gene: TRBJ2-7; V gene: TRBV19
CDR3 protein: ASSLHRGSETQY; clone size: .; J gene: TRBJ2-5; V gene: TRBV11-2
CDR3 protein: ASSESGARSYEQY; clone size: .; J gene: TRBJ2-7; V gene: TRBV10-1
CDR3 protein: SVYKSWDTEAF; clone size: .; J gene: TRBJ1-1; V gene: TRBV29-1